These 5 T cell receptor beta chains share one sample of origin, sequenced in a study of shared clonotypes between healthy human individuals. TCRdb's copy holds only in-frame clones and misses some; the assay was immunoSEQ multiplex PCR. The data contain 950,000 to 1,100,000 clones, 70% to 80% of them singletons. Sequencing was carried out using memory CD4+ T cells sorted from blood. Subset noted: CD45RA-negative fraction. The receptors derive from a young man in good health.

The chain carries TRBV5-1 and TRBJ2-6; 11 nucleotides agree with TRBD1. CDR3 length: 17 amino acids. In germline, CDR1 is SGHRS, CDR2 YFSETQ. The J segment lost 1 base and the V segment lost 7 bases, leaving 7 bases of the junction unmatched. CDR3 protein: CASATGTGGSGANVLTF. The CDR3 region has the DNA TGCGCCAGCGCCACAGGGACAGGGGGTTCTGGGGCCAACGTCCTGACTTTC.

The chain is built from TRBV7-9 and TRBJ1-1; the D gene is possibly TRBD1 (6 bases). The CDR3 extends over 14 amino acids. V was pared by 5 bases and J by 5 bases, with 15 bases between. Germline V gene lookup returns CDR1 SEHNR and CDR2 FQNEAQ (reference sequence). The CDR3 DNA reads TGTGCCAGCAGCCTACAGGGAACTGCGACTGAAGCTTTCTTT. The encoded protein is CASSLQGTATEAFF.

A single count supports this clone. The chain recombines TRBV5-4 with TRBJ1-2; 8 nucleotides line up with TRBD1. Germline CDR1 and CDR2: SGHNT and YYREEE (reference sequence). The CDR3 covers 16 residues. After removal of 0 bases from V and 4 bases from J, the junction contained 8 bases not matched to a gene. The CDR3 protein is CASSLAGTGRGYGYTF. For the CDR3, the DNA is TGTGCCAGCAGCTTGGCCGGGACAGGCAGGGGCTATGGCTACACCTTC.

The CDR3 DNA follows: TGTGCCACTACGGGACAGGGAGGTGAGAGTGGCTACGAGCAGTACTTC. This sequence encodes CATTGQGGESGYEQYF. The chain recombines TRBV28 with TRBJ2-7, with 9 bases fitting TRBD1. The germline V gene encodes CDR1 MDHEN and CDR2 SYDVKM. The CDR3 consists of 16 residues. V gave up 10 bases and J gave up 3 bases; unmatched junction bases: 16.

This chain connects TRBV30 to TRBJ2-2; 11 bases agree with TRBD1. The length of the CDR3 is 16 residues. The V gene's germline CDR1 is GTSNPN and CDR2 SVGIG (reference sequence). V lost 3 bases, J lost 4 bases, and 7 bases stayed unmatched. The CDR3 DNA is TGTGCCTGGAGCGGGGTGGACAGGGGGCTCACCGGGGAGCTGTTTTTT. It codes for CAWSGVDRGLTGELFF.